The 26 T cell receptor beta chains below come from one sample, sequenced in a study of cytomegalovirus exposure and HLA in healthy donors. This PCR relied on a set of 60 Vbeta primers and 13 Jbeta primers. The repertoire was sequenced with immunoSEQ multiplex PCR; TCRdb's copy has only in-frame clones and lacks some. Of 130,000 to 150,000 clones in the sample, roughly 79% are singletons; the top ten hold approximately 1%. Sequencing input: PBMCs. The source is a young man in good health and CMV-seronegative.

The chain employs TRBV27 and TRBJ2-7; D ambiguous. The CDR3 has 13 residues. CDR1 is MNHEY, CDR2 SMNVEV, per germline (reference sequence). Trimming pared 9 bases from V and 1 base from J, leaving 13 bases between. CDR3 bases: TGTGCCAGTCACCGGTTCGTTTCCTACGAGCAGTACTTC. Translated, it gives CASHRFVSYEQYF.

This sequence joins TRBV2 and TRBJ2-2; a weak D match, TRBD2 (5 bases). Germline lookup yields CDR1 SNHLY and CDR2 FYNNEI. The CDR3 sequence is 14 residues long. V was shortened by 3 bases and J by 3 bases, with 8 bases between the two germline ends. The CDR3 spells CASSDRRDTGELFF. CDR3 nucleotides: TGTGCCAGCAGTGACCGGCGGGACACCGGGGAGCTGTTTTTT.

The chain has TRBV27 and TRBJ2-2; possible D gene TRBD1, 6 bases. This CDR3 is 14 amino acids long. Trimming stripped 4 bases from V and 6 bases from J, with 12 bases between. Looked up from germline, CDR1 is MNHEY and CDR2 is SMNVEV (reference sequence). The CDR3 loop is CASSSNHRAGELFF. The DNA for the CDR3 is TGTGCCAGCAGTTCGAATCACAGGGCCGGGGAGCTGTTTTTT.

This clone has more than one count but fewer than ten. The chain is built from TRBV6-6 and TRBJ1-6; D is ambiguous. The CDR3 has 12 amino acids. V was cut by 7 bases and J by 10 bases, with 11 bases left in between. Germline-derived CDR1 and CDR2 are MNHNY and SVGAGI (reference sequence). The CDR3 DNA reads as TGTGCCAGCACTACCCAGCGATCACCCCTCCACTTT. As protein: CASTTQRSPLHF.

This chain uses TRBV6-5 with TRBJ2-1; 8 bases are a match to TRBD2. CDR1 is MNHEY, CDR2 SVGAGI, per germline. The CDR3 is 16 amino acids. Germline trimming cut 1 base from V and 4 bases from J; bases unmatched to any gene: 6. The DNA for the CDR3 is TGTGCCAGCAGTTACTTCGCGGGGGGCGAATACAATGAGCAGTTCTTC. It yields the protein CASSYFAGGEYNEQFF.

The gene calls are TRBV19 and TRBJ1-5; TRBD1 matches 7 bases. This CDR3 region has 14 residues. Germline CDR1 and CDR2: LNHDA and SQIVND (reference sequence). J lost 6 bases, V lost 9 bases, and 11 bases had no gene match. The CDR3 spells CASDYRGFGQPQHF. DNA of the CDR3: TGTGCCAGCGATTACAGGGGTTTTGGTCAGCCCCAGCATTTT.

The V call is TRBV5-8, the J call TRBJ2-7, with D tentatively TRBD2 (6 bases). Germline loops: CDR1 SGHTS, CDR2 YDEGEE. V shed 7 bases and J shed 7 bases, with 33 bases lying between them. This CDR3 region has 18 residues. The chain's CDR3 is CASRPSGLVYESPAEQYF. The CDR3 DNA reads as TGTGCCAGCCGACCCTCGGGACTTGTCTACGAGTCCCCAGCGGAGCAGTACTTC.

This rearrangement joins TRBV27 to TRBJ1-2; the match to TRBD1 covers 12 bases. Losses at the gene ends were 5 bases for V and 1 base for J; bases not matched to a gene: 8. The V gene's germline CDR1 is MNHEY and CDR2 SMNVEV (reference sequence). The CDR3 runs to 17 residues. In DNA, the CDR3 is TGTGCCAGCAGTAAATCCGGGACAGGGGGCATTAACTATGGCTACACCTTC. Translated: CASSKSGTGGINYGYTF.

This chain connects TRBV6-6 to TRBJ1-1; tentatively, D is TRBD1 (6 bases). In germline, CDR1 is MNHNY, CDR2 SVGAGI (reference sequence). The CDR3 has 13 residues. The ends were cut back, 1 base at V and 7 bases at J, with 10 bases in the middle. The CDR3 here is CASSYFLQGEAFF. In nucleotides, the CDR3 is TGTGCCAGCAGTTACTTTTTACAGGGTGAAGCTTTCTTT.

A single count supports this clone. The CDR3 region has the DNA TGTGCCAGTAGTAGTACAGGGCGCATGAACACTGAAGCTTTCTTT. Protein product: CASSSTGRMNTEAFF. The rearrangement links TRBV19 to TRBJ1-1; possible D gene TRBD1, 6 bases. The CDR3 is made up of 15 amino acids. Germline lookup yields CDR1 LNHDA and CDR2 SQIVND (reference sequence). The germline V and J ends were trimmed by 4 bases and 0 bases, with 12 bases remaining between them.

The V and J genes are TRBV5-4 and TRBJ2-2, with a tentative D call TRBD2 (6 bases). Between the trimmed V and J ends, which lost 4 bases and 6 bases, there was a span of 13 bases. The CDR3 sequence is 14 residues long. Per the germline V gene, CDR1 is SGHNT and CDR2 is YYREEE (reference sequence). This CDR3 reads CASSRQEGSGELFF. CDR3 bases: TGTGCCAGCAGCCGGCAGGAGGGGTCCGGGGAGCTGTTTTTT.

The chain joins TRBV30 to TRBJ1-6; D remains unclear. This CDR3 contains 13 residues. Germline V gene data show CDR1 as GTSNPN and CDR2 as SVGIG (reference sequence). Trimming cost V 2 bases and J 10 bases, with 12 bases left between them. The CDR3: CAWSSVGGSPLHF. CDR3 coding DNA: TGTGCCTGGAGTAGTGTTGGAGGCTCACCCCTCCACTTT.

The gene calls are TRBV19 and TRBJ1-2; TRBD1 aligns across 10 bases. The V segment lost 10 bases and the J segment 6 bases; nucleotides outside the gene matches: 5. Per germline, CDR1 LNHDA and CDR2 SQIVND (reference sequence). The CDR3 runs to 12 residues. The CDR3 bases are TGTGCCATAAGACAGGGGGCACATGGCTACACCTTC. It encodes CAIRQGAHGYTF.

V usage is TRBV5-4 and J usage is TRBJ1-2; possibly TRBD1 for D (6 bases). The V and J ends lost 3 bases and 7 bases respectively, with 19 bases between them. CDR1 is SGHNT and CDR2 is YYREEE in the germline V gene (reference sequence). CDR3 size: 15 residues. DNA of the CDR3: TGTGCCAGCAGCTCAGGGGTTAGGCTTCCCCGTGGCTACACCTTC. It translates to CASSSGVRLPRGYTF.

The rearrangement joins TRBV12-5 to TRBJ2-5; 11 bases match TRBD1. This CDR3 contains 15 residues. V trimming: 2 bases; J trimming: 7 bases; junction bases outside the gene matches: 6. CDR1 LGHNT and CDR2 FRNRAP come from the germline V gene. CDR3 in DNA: TGTGCTAGTGGTTTGCCGGGACAGGGGGACGTGACCCAGTACTTC. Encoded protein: CASGLPGQGDVTQYF.

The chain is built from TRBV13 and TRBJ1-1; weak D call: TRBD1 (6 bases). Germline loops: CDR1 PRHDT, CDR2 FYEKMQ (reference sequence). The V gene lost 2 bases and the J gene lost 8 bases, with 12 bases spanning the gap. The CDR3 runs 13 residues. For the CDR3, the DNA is TGTGCCAGCAGCTTAACCCCAGGGGAGGAAGCTTTCTTT. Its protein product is CASSLTPGEEAFF.

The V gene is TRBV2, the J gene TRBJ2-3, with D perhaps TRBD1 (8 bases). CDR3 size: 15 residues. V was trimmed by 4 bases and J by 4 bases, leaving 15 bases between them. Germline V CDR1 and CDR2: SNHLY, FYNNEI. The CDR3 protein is CASSVNRGGADTQYF. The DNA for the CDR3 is TGTGCCAGCAGTGTTAACAGGGGGGGCGCAGATACGCAGTATTTT.

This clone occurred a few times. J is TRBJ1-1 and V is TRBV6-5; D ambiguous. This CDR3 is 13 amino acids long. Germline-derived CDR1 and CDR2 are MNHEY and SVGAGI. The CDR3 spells CGTMAGLNTEAFF. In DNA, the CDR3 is TGTGGAACGATGGCAGGCTTGAACACTGAAGCTTTCTTT.

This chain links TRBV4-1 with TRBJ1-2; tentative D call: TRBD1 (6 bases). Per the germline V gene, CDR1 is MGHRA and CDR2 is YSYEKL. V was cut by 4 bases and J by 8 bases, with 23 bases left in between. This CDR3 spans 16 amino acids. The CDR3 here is CASSPPIDRLRGGYTF. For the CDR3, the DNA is TGCGCCAGCAGCCCTCCCATTGACAGGTTAAGGGGGGGCTACACCTTC.

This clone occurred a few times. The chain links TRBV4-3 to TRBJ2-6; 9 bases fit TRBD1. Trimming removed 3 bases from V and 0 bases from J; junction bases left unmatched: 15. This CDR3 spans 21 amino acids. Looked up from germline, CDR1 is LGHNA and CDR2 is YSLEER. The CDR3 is CASSQSPWGGQGSSGANVLTF. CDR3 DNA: TGCGCCAGCAGCCAGTCCCCCTGGGGAGGACAGGGGAGCTCTGGGGCCAACGTCCTGACTTTC.

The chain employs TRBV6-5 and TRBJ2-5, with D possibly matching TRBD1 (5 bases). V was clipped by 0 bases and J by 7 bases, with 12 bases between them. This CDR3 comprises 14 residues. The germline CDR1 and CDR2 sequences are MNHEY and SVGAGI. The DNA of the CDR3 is TGTGCCAGCAGTTACTCTAGCCAGGGCCCGACCCAGTACTTC. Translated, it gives CASSYSSQGPTQYF.

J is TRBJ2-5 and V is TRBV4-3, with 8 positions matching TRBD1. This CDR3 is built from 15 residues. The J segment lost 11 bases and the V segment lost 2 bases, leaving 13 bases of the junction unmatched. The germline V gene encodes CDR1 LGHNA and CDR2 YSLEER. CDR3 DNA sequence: TGCGCCAGCAGCCAACCGGGACAGGCTACAAAAGAGCAGTACTTC. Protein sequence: CASSQPGQATKEQYF.

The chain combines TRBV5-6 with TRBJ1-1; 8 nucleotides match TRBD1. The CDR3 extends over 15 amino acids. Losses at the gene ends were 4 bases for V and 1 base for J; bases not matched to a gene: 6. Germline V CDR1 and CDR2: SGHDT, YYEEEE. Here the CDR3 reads CASSRQDRENTEAFF. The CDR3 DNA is TGTGCCAGCAGCCGGCAGGACAGGGAGAACACTGAAGCTTTCTTT. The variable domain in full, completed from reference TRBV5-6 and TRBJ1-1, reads DAGVTQSPTHLIKTRGQQVTLRCSPKSGHDTVSWYQQALGQGPQFIFQYYEEEERQRGNFPDRFSGHQFPNYSSELNVNALLLGDSALYLCASSRQDRENTEAFFGQGTRLTVV.

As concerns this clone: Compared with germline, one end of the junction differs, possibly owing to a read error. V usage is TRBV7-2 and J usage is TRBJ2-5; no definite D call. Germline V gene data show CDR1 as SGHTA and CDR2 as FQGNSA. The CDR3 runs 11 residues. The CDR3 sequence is CASGFRETQYF. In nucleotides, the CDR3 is TGTGCCAGCGGCTTCAGAGAGACCCAGTACTTC.

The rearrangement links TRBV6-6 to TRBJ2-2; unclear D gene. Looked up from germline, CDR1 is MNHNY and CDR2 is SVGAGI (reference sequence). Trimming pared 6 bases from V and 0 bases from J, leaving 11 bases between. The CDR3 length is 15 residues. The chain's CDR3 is CASSSTLPNTGELFF. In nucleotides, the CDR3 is TGTGCCAGCAGCTCGACACTCCCGAACACCGGGGAGCTGTTTTTT.

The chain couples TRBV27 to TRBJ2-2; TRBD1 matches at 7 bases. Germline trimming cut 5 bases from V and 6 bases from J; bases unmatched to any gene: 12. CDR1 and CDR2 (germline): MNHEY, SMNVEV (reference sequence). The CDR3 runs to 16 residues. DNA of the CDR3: TGTGCCAGCAGTCCTCAACTACGACAGGGCGCCGGGGAGCTGTTTTTT. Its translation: CASSPQLRQGAGELFF.